What follows are 21 T cell receptor beta chains derived from one specimen sequenced in a study of T cell repertoires in cytomegalovirus infection. TCRdb passed the reads through MiXCR, listing each CDR3 protein once. This table has 550,000 to 700,000 distinct CDR3 sequences, 40% appearing once. Their antigens remain unidentified. The material sequenced was cultured PBMCs, taken from culture after CMV antigen stimulation. All receptors come from a human donor in good health (CMV status not recorded). Some clones in this sample may be carry-over from other donors' samples.

This sequence joins TRBV27 and TRBJ1-2; D may be TRBD1 (6 bases). Germline assignment: CDR1 MNHEY and CDR2 SMNVEV (reference sequence). Deletions cut 6 bases from V and 8 bases from J, with 13 bases between. This CDR3 is 12 amino acids long. In DNA, the CDR3 is TGTGCCAGCAGACCACAGGGAAACGGCTACACCTTC. Residues: CASRPQGNGYTF.

The V gene is TRBV7-9, the J gene TRBJ2-3; D possibly corresponds to TRBD2 (6 bases). Trimming removed 6 bases at V and 1 base at J, with 17 bases between. Germline V CDR1 and CDR2: SEHNR, FQNEAQ (reference sequence). This CDR3 is 16 amino acids long. CDR3 bases: TGTGCCAGCAGTCCTGCTGGAGGGGCCGGCACAGATACGCAGTATTTT. It translates to CASSPAGGAGTDTQYF.

This clonotype was counted between two and nine times. The chain is built from TRBV6-1 and TRBJ1-2; 7 nucleotides match TRBD1. The CDR3 contains 13 residues. V lost 8 bases and J lost 4; bases outside the gene matches: 7. Germline CDR1 and CDR2: MNHNS and SASEGT. CDR3 protein: CASGGQLVYGYTF. CDR3 sequence (DNA): TGTGCCAGCGGGGGACAGTTAGTCTATGGCTACACCTTC.

The J gene is TRBJ2-4, the V gene TRBV6-2 or TRBV6-3, with D hard to call. CDR1 and CDR2 from the germline V gene are MNHEY and SVGEGT. The CDR3 extends over 16 amino acids. The V gene lost 4 bases and the J gene lost 0 bases, with 13 bases spanning the gap. For the CDR3, the DNA is TGTGCCAGCAGTTCCGGCGGCAGCCTAGCCAAAAACATTCAGTACTTC. Residues: CASSSGGSLAKNIQYF.

The chain combines TRBV7-2 with TRBJ2-1; D is undetermined. The germline CDR1 and CDR2 sequences are SGHTA and FQGNSA. Trimming stripped 6 bases from V and 5 bases from J, with 11 bases between. This CDR3 contains 13 residues. CDR3 nucleotides: TGTGCCAGCAGTCCAGTAGCAAACAATGAGCAGTTCTTC. It codes for CASSPVANNEQFF.

This clonotype occurred many times. The CDR3 DNA reads TGTGCCAGCAGCTTAGACAAAACCTACGAGCAGTACTTC. Translation gives CASSLDKTYEQYF. The gene calls are TRBV7-6 and TRBJ2-7; D gene unclear. Germline V lookup: CDR1 SGHVS, CDR2 FNYEAQ. V shed 1 base and J shed 2 bases, with 6 bases lying between them. This CDR3 contains 13 residues.

A note on this clonotype: A junction boundary mismatches the germline segment, possibly from a read error. This chain uses TRBV19 with TRBJ2-1; TRBD2 matches at 11 bases. Germline CDR1 and CDR2: LNHDA and SQIVND (reference sequence). The CDR3 runs 15 residues. CDR3 sequence reads: CASSILAGGGNERFF. In DNA, the CDR3 is TGTGCCAGTAGTATACTAGCGGGAGGCGGGAATGAGCGGTTCTTC.

This clonotype was seen more than once but under ten times. The chain carries TRBV6-1 and TRBJ1-1, with D possibly matching TRBD1 (6 bases). With 4 bases removed from V and 1 base from J, the gap between germline ends came to 7 bases. Germline CDR1 reads MNHNS; CDR2 reads SASEGT. CDR3 length: 13 amino acids. The CDR3 nucleotides read TGTGCCAGCAGTGGGGGGGCGAACACTGAAGCTTTCTTT. Amino acids: CASSGGANTEAFF.

The chain joins TRBV20-1 to TRBJ1-2, with a weak D call TRBD1 (6 bases). Trimming pared 3 bases from V and 8 bases from J, leaving 13 bases between. From germline, CDR1 is DFQATT and CDR2 SNEGSKA (reference sequence). The CDR3 extends over 12 amino acids. CDR3 protein: CSASGGQRGYTF. The CDR3 DNA is TGCAGTGCTAGCGGGGGGCAGCGAGGCTACACCTTC.

This clonotype was seen more than once but under ten times. The CDR3 loop is CASSLSLAGGKNIQYF. CDR3 in DNA: TGTGCCAGCAGCTTAAGCCTAGCGGGAGGGAAAAACATTCAGTACTTC. The V and J genes are TRBV7-9 and TRBJ2-4, with TRBD2 identical over 12 bases. V gave up 2 bases and J gave up 4 bases; unmatched junction bases: 3. Looked up from germline, CDR1 is SEHNR and CDR2 is FQNEAQ (reference sequence). The CDR3 runs 16 residues.

This clonotype occurred many times. The gene calls are TRBV7-2 and TRBJ1-5, with D uncertain. V was clipped by 5 bases and J by 6 bases, with 17 bases between them. This CDR3 region has 15 residues. Germline CDR1 SGHTA, CDR2 FQGNSA. CDR3 sequence (DNA): TGTGCCAGCAGCCGGCTGCGGGTTTTGGGTCAGCCCCAGCATTTT. Protein sequence: CASSRLRVLGQPQHF.

The J gene is TRBJ1-1, the V gene TRBV12-3 or TRBV12-4; a weak D match, TRBD1 (5 bases). The CDR3 is made up of 14 amino acids. Trimming removed 4 bases at V and 1 base at J, with 10 bases between. The CDR3 bases are TGTGCCAGCAGTTACGACAGCTGGAACACTGAAGCTTTCTTT. Translating it yields CASSYDSWNTEAFF.

This clonotype was counted ten times or more. The rearrangement uses TRBV6-6 and TRBJ2-3; 7 bases line up with TRBD2. J gave up 0 bases and V 6 bases, and 3 bases lay outside the gene matches. This CDR3 region has 14 residues. The germline V gene has CDR1 MNHNY and CDR2 SVGAGI (reference sequence). CDR3 residues: CASSYSGSTDTQYF. The CDR3 DNA reads as TGTGCCAGCAGCTATAGCGGGAGCACAGATACGCAGTATTTT.

V usage is TRBV10-3 and J usage is TRBJ2-3; 7 bases fit TRBD2. Germline CDR1 reads ENHRY; CDR2 reads SYGVKD. After removal of 8 bases from V and 5 bases from J, the junction contained 10 bases not matched to a gene. This CDR3 is 14 amino acids long. The CDR3 is CAIGERGDVDTQYF. DNA for the CDR3: TGTGCCATCGGCGAACGGGGGGATGTAGATACGCAGTATTTT.

The V gene is TRBV5-1, the J gene TRBJ1-5; perhaps TRBD1 as D (5 bases). V was trimmed by 0 bases and J by 8 bases, leaving 15 bases between them. The CDR3 spans 15 residues. CDR1 and CDR2 from the germline V gene are SGHRS and YFSETQ. DNA of the CDR3: TGCGCCAGCAGCTTGGATCCAGGGAGCATGGAGCCCCAGCATTTT. This encodes CASSLDPGSMEPQHF.

The rearrangement joins TRBV7-2 to TRBJ1-6, with unresolved D. Germline CDR1 SGHTA, CDR2 FQGNSA. The CDR3 consists of 13 residues. The germline V and J ends were trimmed by 2 bases and 7 bases, with 6 bases remaining between them. CDR3 region: CASSLSVNSPLHF. CDR3 sequence (DNA): TGTGCCAGCAGCTTAAGTGTAAATTCACCCCTCCACTTT.

The chain has TRBV12-3 or TRBV12-4 and TRBJ1-2, with 8 positions matching TRBD1. Germline trimming cut 3 bases from V and 6 bases from J; bases unmatched to any gene: 6. The CDR3 is 14 amino acids. In DNA form, the CDR3 reads TGTGCCAGCAGTTTTGGGACAGGAATTAATGGCTACACCTTC. It translates to CASSFGTGINGYTF.

The V gene is TRBV29-1, the J gene TRBJ1-1; D not certain. The CDR3 runs to 10 residues. V lost 4 bases, J lost 3 bases, and 3 bases lay in between. Germline loops: CDR1 SQVTM, CDR2 ANQGSEA. The CDR3 DNA reads TGCAGCGTTGGGTACACTGAAGCTTTCTTT. Amino acids: CSVGYTEAFF. Drawing the rest from reference TRBV29-1 and TRBJ1-1, the complete variable domain is SAVISQKPSRDICQRGTSLTIQCQVDSQVTMMFWYRQQPGQSLTLIATANQGSEATYESGFVIDKFPISRPNLTFSTLTVSNMSPEDSSIYLCSVGYTEAFFGQGTRLTVV.

This clonotype was counted only a few times. The CDR3 DNA follows: TGTGCCAGCAGCTTTGGGAGTACCAATTCACCCCTCCACTTT. Its translation is CASSFGSTNSPLHF. The chain uses TRBV7-8 and TRBJ1-6; D unresolved. Germline assignment: CDR1 SGHVS and CDR2 FQNEAQ. Trimming removed 3 bases from V and 7 bases from J, with 10 bases in between. The CDR3 spans 14 residues.

This clonotype was seen ten or more times. This sequence joins TRBV7-2 and TRBJ2-7; 7 bases match TRBD2. Germline lookup yields CDR1 SGHTA and CDR2 FQGNSA. The trim removed 3 bases at V and 4 bases at J, leaving 6 bases unmatched. The CDR3 is made up of 14 amino acids. CDR3 in DNA: TGTGCCAGCAGCTTCGGGAGGTTGGGTTACGAGCAGTACTTC. Translation gives CASSFGRLGYEQYF.

The rearrangement uses TRBV6-5 and TRBJ1-3, with D possibly matching TRBD1 (6 bases). Trimming took off 5 bases at V and 4 bases at J, with 18 bases between the two ends. The CDR3 consists of 16 residues. The germline CDR1 and CDR2 sequences are MNHEY and SVGAGI. In DNA, the CDR3 is TGTGCCAGCAGTCGGACAGCGGGGGCTTCAGGAAACACCATATATTTT. Translating it yields CASSRTAGASGNTIYF.